The text below deals with one T cell receptor beta chain. The antigen this receptor binds is unknown. The junction does not match germline at one end; this may be a read error. The CDR3, cysteine through phenylalanine, is 14 amino acids long. Only the CDR3 DNA stays, 42 bases, in frame from base 1. CDR1 and CDR2 are read off the germline V gene (reference sequence) as MNHEY and SMNVEV. This sample stems from a study of immune evolution from preneoplasia to lung adenocarcinoma listed by TCRdb under 2021. Regarding the study in general: No AAH lesions showed HLA loss of heterozygosity, compared with 6% to 7.5% of AIS, about 15% of MIA and roughly 35% of ADC lesions. The study used immune gene expression, TCR sequencing and multiplex immunofluorescence to profile the immune contexture of lung adenocarcinoma precursors and invasive adenocarcinoma. Resected precursor lesions (AAH, AIS, MIA) and invasive adenocarcinomas were each compared against paired morphologically normal lung tissue. Sample size was based on specimen availability rather than a prior power calculation. The immune data were integrated with whole exome sequencing and methylation data obtained from the same cohort of nodules. In total, the cohort included 40 to 60 patients with pulmonary nodules, all of whom underwent surgical resection. TCR sequencing data were obtained from 51 patients. According to the study, around 110 samples went through TCR sequencing. POLYSOLVER was used to infer Class I HLA alleles from exome data, while LOHHLA was used to detect allele-specific HLA loss. Points the paper makes about the study in general: Normal lung had the highest top T cell clone frequencies, which appeared to decline progressively from AAH through AIS, MIA and invasive adenocarcinoma. The findings were based on association rather than direct causation, and larger cohorts with long-term follow-up and longitudinal biopsies were deemed needed. All patients were from Japan and China, so applicability to Western populations was uncertain. T cell clonality was highest in KRAS-mutant nodules compared with EGFR-mutant or double wild-type lesions. Clonality was highest in normal lung, while later-stage lesions appeared to have lower clonality but higher T cell density and diversity.

Patients underwent resection in Japan or China between about 2014 and 2018. The histologic diagnosis of each case was independently confirmed on H&E slides by two lung cancer pathologists. For nucleic acid extraction, premalignant or tumor cells were enriched by macro-dissection following pathologic assessment. DNA was isolated from FFPE tissue using the AllPrep DNA/RNA FFPE Kit. Using the immunoSEQ hsTCRbeta Kit, TCR beta CDR3 regions were sequenced from DNA. On the study's bioinformatics: TCR sequencing data were analysed with the ImmunoSEQ Analyzer. T cell clonality was calculated on productive rearrangements as 1 minus Pielou's evenness. The inverse Simpson index, applied to productive templates, was used to measure T cell diversity. T cell density was expressed as TCR beta template counts normalized to usable DNA, with usable DNA estimated by amplifying and sequencing housekeeping genes. Two-sided Kruskal-Wallis tests were used to compare TCR metrics between histologic stages. In its TCRdb copy, this immuneACCESS table keeps in-frame sequences only and misses some clones. Where compared with another copy, unresolved V genes explain less than half of these, and the others have no known cause. Clone size and V and J calls were adopted from that table, with D and trimming inferred from the DNA. The sample data list fewer than 50,000 clones, and less than 85% of these were observed just once. The ten largest clones take up less than 6% of the sample.

The receptor comes from a person in their sixties with lung adenocarcinoma. Sequenced material: FFPE invasive lung adenocarcinoma tissue. Taken with the paper, the label for cell subset or site translates to: frankly invasive lung adenocarcinoma (ADC). The receptor chain draws on TRBV27 and TRBJ2-5; perhaps TRBD1 is the D gene, with 5 bases matching. In nucleotides, the sequence is TGTGCCAGCAGTTTCAGACAGACCCAAAAGACCCAGTACTTC. It specifies CASSFRQTQKTQYF.